This T cell receptor beta chain was identified during a study of control samples from healthy donors and cancer patients. The data were produced by immunoSEQ multiplex PCR, yet TCRdb's version contains in-frame clones alone and is incomplete. The sample includes 210,000 or so clones, 91% of them seen just once. The sequenced sample was blood. This clonotype originated in a man aged 25 to 40 in good health.

The CDR3, as DNA: TGTGCCAGCAGCGCAGACAGGGATTATGGCTACACCTTC. Protein product: CASSADRDYGYTF. The chain uses TRBV7-9 and TRBJ1-2, with TRBD1 matching 7 bases. Trimming cost V 5 bases and J 5 bases; bases outside gene matches: 5. This CDR3 is built from 13 residues. The V gene's germline CDR1 is SEHNR and CDR2 FQNEAQ (reference sequence). The full variable domain, with the rest looked up from reference TRBV7-9 and TRBJ1-2, is DTGVSQNPRHKITKRGQNVTFRCDPISEHNRLYWYRQTLGQGPEFLTYFQNEAQLEKSRLLSDRFSAERPKGSFSTLEIQRTEQGDSAMYLCASSADRDYGYTFGSGTRLTVV.